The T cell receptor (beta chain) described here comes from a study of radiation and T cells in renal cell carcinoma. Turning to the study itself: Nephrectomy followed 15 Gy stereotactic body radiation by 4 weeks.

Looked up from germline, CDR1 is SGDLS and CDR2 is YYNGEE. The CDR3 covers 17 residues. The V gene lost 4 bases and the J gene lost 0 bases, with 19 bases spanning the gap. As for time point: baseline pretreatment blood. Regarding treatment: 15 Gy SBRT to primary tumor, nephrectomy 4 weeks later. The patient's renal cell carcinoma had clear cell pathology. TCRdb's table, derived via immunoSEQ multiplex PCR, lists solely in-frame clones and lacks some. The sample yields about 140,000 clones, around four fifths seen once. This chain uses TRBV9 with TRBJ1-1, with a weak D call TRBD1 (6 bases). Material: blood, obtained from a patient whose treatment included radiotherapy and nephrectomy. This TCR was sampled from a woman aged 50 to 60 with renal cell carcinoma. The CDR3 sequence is CASSLSATGVMNTEAFF. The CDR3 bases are TGTGCCAGCAGCCTCTCGGCGACAGGAGTCATGAACACTGAAGCTTTCTTT. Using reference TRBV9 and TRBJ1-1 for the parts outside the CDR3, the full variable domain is DSGVTQTPKHLITATGQRVTLRCSPRSGDLSVYWYQQSLDQGLQFLIQYYNGEERAKGNILERFSAQQFPDLHSELNLSSLELGDSALYFCASSLSATGVMNTEAFFGQGTRLTVV.